The sample holds one count of the clone carrying this T cell receptor beta chain. These data originate in a study of blood T cell repertoires in COVID-19. Study context: The United States, Italy and Spain supplied acute and convalescent COVID-19 samples. T cells, B-cell-depleted T cells, or PBMCs provided the cDNA or gDNA that served as material.

Study processing details: Reference gene primer amplification in the assay estimated nucleated cell counts. Profiling relied on immunoSEQ multiplex PCR, and the TCRdb table lists in-frame clones only, not all of them. That table supplies the V and J calls and clone size; D and trimming were determined from the DNA. This table has roughly 380,000 clones, approximately 87% appearing once. Membership in each cohort depended on participant-reported clinical history. Deletions cut 5 bases from V and 4 bases from J, with 13 bases between. There are 14 residues in the CDR3. Germline V gene sequence: CDR1 LNHDA, CDR2 SQIVND (reference sequence).

This receptor was obtained from a young man who had recovered from COVID-19. The sequencing input was PBMCs or T cells enriched from blood (not recorded which). The genes are TRBV19 and TRBJ2-3; D is undetermined. The CDR3 sequence is CASSAADAADTQYF. The CDR3, as DNA: TGTGCCAGTAGTGCGGCTGACGCGGCAGATACGCAGTATTTT.